A selection of T cell receptor beta chains follows, all from one sample in a study of glioma-infiltrating T cells. TCRdb redid the calling of the multiplex PCR reads with MiXCR, one entry per CDR3 protein. The sample carries roughly 100,000 distinct CDR3 sequences, around 29% recorded once. Sequenced input: glioma tissue, nonneoplastic brain tissue, or PBMCs (not recorded which). All receptors derive from a human donor with low-grade glioma or glioblastoma, undergoing nonglioma brain surgery, or in good health (not recorded which). Both conserved end residues are trimmed from each CDR3. A D gene is named only where the DNA matches it firmly.

V gene | D gene | CDR3 protein
TRBV2 | TRBD2 | ASSAGGGDYEQY
TRBV18 | - | ASSPSEGSGDTQY
TRBV6-6 | TRBD1 | ASSYPRQGNYGYT
TRBV7-6 | - | ASSSQGGLSTDTQY
TRBV7-9 | TRBD1 | ASSAQQGIDSPLH
TRBV20-1 | - | SARLGQAYEQY
TRBV14 | - | ASSSYISYEQY
TRBV7-2 | - | ASSRTLGTGELF
TRBV29-1 | TRBD1 | SGVTGTNEQF
TRBV6-1 | - | ASSFHSDGWGAPAGANTEAF
TRBV20-1 | TRBD1 | SAVAGTGDDEQF
TRBV4-3 | TRBD1 | ASSQVGQFYGYT
TRBV7-9 | - | ASSFGKNTEAF
TRBV2 | - | ASRRDSNEQF
TRBV14 | TRBD1 | ASSRQGGITEAF
TRBV7-6 | TRBD2 | ASSLNLAGGPLSYNEQF
TRBV6-6 | TRBD2 | ASSYSSGGGQDTQY
TRBV2 | - | ASRLGQTGTPLH
TRBV6-6 | - | ASSYSTRYTEAF
TRBV2 | TRBD1 | ATGTGGASGELL
TRBV11-2 | - | ASSRNMDQPQH
TRBV19 | TRBD1 | ASSSTTGGTEAF
TRBV7-2 | - | ASSLTGLTDTQY
TRBV7-3 | - | ASSFTSASYNEQF
TRBV29-1 | - | SIRQDSYEQY
TRBV12-3/TRBV12-4 | - | ASSFFGRVYEQY
TRBV19 | - | ASSRSGRGTYNEQF
TRBV15 | - | ATSRDRTDNEQF
TRBV20-1 | - | SARGGGREQF
TRBV5-5 | TRBD2 | ASSLELAGVADTQY
TRBV7-6 | TRBD2 | ASSLVAGFTDTQY
TRBV7-9 | - | ASSLGPPTTDTQY
TRBV6-1 | - | ASTPGVYNEQF
TRBV7-9 | - | ASSLVASVETQY
TRBV4-3 | - | AIVQIYYGYT
TRBV4-1 | - | ASSQAVAEGQLSGNTIY